Shown below are 30 T cell receptor beta chains from a single sample sequenced in a study of cytomegalovirus exposure and HLA in healthy donors. The PCR had 60 Vbeta and 13 Jbeta primers. Generated by immunoSEQ multiplex PCR, the TCRdb table keeps only in-frame clones and is missing some. The sample includes roughly 170,000 clones, around 80% of them seen just once. The sample taken for sequencing was PBMCs. The receptors derive from a woman in her 50s in good health and CMV-seropositive.

This clone was picked up a small number of times. V and J are TRBV4-2 and TRBJ1-2; D may be TRBD1 (6 bases). CDR3 length equals 13 residues. Germline V CDR1 and CDR2: LGHNA, YNFKEQ. V was trimmed by 8 bases and J by 4 bases, leaving 14 bases between them. The CDR3: CASLGAGTYGYTF. The CDR3 DNA follows: TGTGCCAGCCTGGGGGCTGGAACCTATGGCTACACCTTC.

The chain couples TRBV4-1 to TRBJ2-1; D is undetermined. In germline, CDR1 is MGHRA, CDR2 YSYEKL. The CDR3 consists of 15 residues. V was shortened by 5 bases and J by 4 bases, with 15 bases between the two germline ends. CDR3 coding DNA: TGCGCCAGCAGCTATCCGGGTTCTCGTTACAATGAGCAGTTCTTC. This encodes CASSYPGSRYNEQFF.

This clone turned up a few times. The chain is built from TRBV4-2 and TRBJ2-3, with 11 nucleotides matching TRBD2. This CDR3 spans 15 amino acids. V lost 2 bases and J lost 4; bases outside the gene matches: 2. CDR1 is LGHNA and CDR2 is YNFKEQ in the germline V gene. This CDR3 reads CASSQTSGSPDTQYF. CDR3 bases: TGTGCCAGCAGCCAAACTAGCGGGAGTCCAGATACGCAGTATTTT.

V gene TRBV6-6 combines with J gene TRBJ1-2; 8 bases are a match to TRBD1. Germline V gene data show CDR1 as MNHNY and CDR2 as SVGAGI (reference sequence). CDR3 length: 14 residues. The V and J ends lost 1 base and 4 bases, in that order; junction bases with no gene match: 2. CDR3 DNA sequence: TGTGCCAGCAGTTACTACGGGACAGGCTATGGCTACACCTTC. Encoded protein: CASSYYGTGYGYTF.

V usage is TRBV18 and J usage is TRBJ1-1; TRBD1 aligns across 8 bases. This CDR3 contains 14 residues. Germline loops: CDR1 KGHSH, CDR2 LQKENI. Trimming at V came to 2 bases and at J to 1 base, leaving 0 bases not matched to a gene. In DNA, the CDR3 is TGTGCCAGCTCACCAACAGGGGGGAACACTGAAGCTTTCTTT. The encoded protein is CASSPTGGNTEAFF.

The genes are TRBV19 and TRBJ2-3, with 8 bases lining up with TRBD2. CDR1 is LNHDA and CDR2 is SQIVND in the germline V gene (reference sequence). V lost 4 bases, J lost 3 bases, and 3 bases stayed unmatched. This CDR3 comprises 14 residues. CDR3 in amino acids: CASSTSGWTDTQYF. The CDR3, as DNA: TGTGCCAGTAGTACTAGCGGGTGGACAGATACGCAGTATTTT.

The CDR3 spells CASSLTPDQPQHF. CDR3 DNA: TGTGCCAGCAGTTTAACCCCGGATCAGCCCCAGCATTTT. The chain recombines TRBV27 with TRBJ1-5; D not certain. Germline CDR1 MNHEY, CDR2 SMNVEV (reference sequence). V dropped 2 bases and J dropped 5 bases, with 7 bases sitting between them. This CDR3 region has 13 residues.

This clone showed up just once. The chain joins TRBV9 to TRBJ2-7; maybe TRBD2 (5 bases). Trimming left V 0 bases short and J 5 bases short, with 18 bases between. The CDR3 runs to 16 residues. Germline V gene sequence: CDR1 SGDLS, CDR2 YYNGEE. CDR3 sequence (DNA): TGTGCCAGCAGCGTAGCTTGGCAGACGGGGAAAGACGAGCAGTACTTC. Protein sequence: CASSVAWQTGKDEQYF.

This clone has just one count. The chain links TRBV6-5 to TRBJ1-4, with D uncertain. This CDR3 is built from 14 residues. Germline CDR1 and CDR2: MNHEY and SVGAGI. Trimming shortened V by 2 bases and J by 4 bases, and 8 bases separated the two germline ends. The CDR3 coding sequence is TGTGCCAGCAGTTACGCGGGCTATAATGAAAAACTGTTTTTT. This codes for CASSYAGYNEKLFF.

This rearrangement joins TRBV30 to TRBJ2-3; 7 bases align to TRBD2. The junction had 12 bases not matched to a gene; V was cut back by 5 bases and J by 1 base. Germline CDR1 and CDR2: GTSNPN and SVGIG (reference sequence). The CDR3 consists of 16 residues. The CDR3 coding sequence is TGTGCCTGGCGGGTATTCGACGCGGGGGGCACAGATACGCAGTATTTT. This gives the protein CAWRVFDAGGTDTQYF.

The genes are TRBV5-4 and TRBJ1-6, with D maybe TRBD1 (5 bases). Deletions cut 10 bases from V and 3 bases from J, with 17 bases between. CDR1 is SGHNT, CDR2 YYREEE, per germline (reference sequence). The CDR3 extends over 15 amino acids. The DNA for the CDR3 is TGTGCCGGGAGGAGAGAGGACAACTATAATTCACCCCTCCACTTT. This codes for CAGRREDNYNSPLHF.

The chain couples TRBV4-2 to TRBJ2-1; D uncertain. Germline lookup yields CDR1 LGHNA and CDR2 YNFKEQ. The CDR3 sequence is 13 residues long. Trimming left V 5 bases short and J 7 bases short, with 12 bases between. The CDR3 protein is CASSAYSGNEQFF. For the CDR3, the DNA is TGTGCCAGCAGCGCGTACAGTGGGAATGAGCAGTTCTTC.

The V gene is TRBV5-1, the J gene TRBJ2-1; TRBD2 is a possible D gene (6 bases). The CDR3 runs to 15 residues. CDR1 is SGHRS, CDR2 YFSETQ, per germline. The V end lost 0 bases, the J end lost 5 bases, and 12 bases lay between the germline ends. The CDR3 sequence is CASSLEPGEDNEQFF. CDR3 nucleotides: TGCGCCAGCAGCTTGGAGCCGGGGGAAGACAATGAGCAGTTCTTC.

The V and J genes are TRBV27 and TRBJ2-3; 9 bases fit TRBD1. Germline V gene data show CDR1 as MNHEY and CDR2 as SMNVEV (reference sequence). V lost 3 bases and J lost 6; bases outside the gene matches: 7. The CDR3 is 15 amino acids. CDR3 sequence: CASSFTGGRWDTQYF. Written as DNA, the CDR3 is TGTGCCAGCAGTTTCACAGGGGGCCGGTGGGATACGCAGTATTTT.

The V gene is TRBV19, the J gene TRBJ1-5, with 7 nucleotides matching TRBD1. This CDR3 is built from 15 residues. Trimming at V came to 2 bases and at J to 2 bases, leaving 3 bases not matched to a gene. Germline loops: CDR1 LNHDA, CDR2 SQIVND (reference sequence). The CDR3 here is CASSIPGTGNQPQHF. The CDR3 nucleotides are TGTGCCAGTAGTATACCCGGGACAGGCAATCAGCCCCAGCATTTT.

This rearrangement joins TRBV28 to TRBJ2-3; D perhaps matches TRBD1 (5 bases). Per germline, CDR1 MDHEN and CDR2 SYDVKM. The CDR3 is 16 residues long. The V gene lost 3 bases and the J gene lost 1 base, with 14 bases spanning the gap. Here the CDR3 reads CASSFAHGRGTDTQYF. CDR3 coding DNA: TGTGCCAGCAGTTTTGCCCACGGCAGGGGCACAGATACGCAGTATTTT.

CDR3 nucleotides: TGCGCCAGCAGCCGGGAGGGCAGGTACAATGAGCAGTTCTTC. Encoded protein: CASSREGRYNEQFF. The rearrangement uses TRBV4-1 and TRBJ2-1; 7 nucleotides match TRBD2. Trimming removed 4 bases from V and 4 bases from J; junction bases left unmatched: 4. The CDR3 runs 14 residues. CDR1 and CDR2 (germline): MGHRA, YSYEKL.

This clone was detected once. The chain recombines TRBV5-4 with TRBJ1-4, with unresolved D. CDR3 size: 18 residues. Germline values: CDR1 SGHNT, CDR2 YYREEE (reference sequence). Trimming took 0 bases from V and 2 from J, leaving 17 bases between them. CDR3 amino acids: CASSLGVRRASTNEKLFF. CDR3 sequence (DNA): TGTGCCAGCAGCTTGGGGGTCAGGCGGGCATCGACTAATGAAAAACTGTTTTTT.

The chain joins TRBV4-2 to TRBJ2-1; D might be TRBD2 (5 bases). Between the trimmed V and J ends, which lost 3 bases and 6 bases, there was a span of 9 bases. Germline V gene data show CDR1 as LGHNA and CDR2 as YNFKEQ. The CDR3 extends over 13 amino acids. DNA of the CDR3: TGTGCCAGCAGCCATAAAGGACTCAATGAGCAGTTCTTC. Protein sequence: CASSHKGLNEQFF.

This rearrangement joins TRBV7-2 to TRBJ1-2; 8 nucleotides line up with TRBD1. Trimming took 5 bases from V and 12 from J; bases not matched to a gene: 5. The germline CDR1 and CDR2 sequences are SGHTA and FQGNSA. The CDR3 is 11 amino acids. The DNA of the CDR3 is TGTGCCAGCAGCCCGGACAGGGCTCACACCTTC. Translated, it gives CASSPDRAHTF.

CDR3 residues: CASSQGRENEKLFF. The CDR3 nucleotides read TGCGCCAGCAGTCAAGGGCGGGAGAATGAAAAACTGTTTTTT. The J gene is TRBJ1-4, the V gene TRBV23-1; D not resolved. TRBV23-1 is treated as an ORF (open reading frame) with a function not yet certain. Trimming removed 2 bases at V and 5 bases at J, with 9 bases between. CDR3 size: 14 residues.

The V call is TRBV11-2, the J call TRBJ2-7, with D perhaps matching TRBD1 (6 bases). CDR1 is SGHAT and CDR2 is FQNNGV in the germline V gene. Trimming left V 5 bases short and J 0 bases short, with 14 bases between. CDR3 length: 15 residues. The CDR3 is CASSPRGQSSYEQYF. The CDR3 bases are TGTGCCAGCAGCCCAAGAGGACAGAGCTCCTACGAGCAGTACTTC.

The chain uses TRBV7-2 and TRBJ1-3; D is undetermined. V lost 1 base and J lost 0, with 7 bases in between. The CDR3 totals 15 residues. Germline assignment: CDR1 SGHTA and CDR2 FQGNSA. The CDR3 protein is CASSLEASSGNTIYF. The DNA for the CDR3 is TGTGCCAGCAGCTTAGAAGCGAGCTCTGGAAACACCATATATTTT. Based on the CDR3 plus reference TRBV7-2 and TRBJ1-3, the full variable domain is GAGVSQSPSNKVTEKGKDVELRCDPISGHTALYWYRQSLGQGLEFLIYFQGNSAPDKSGLPSDRFSAERTGGSVSTLTIQRTQQEDSAVYLCASSLEASSGNTIYFGEGSWLTVV.

The V call is TRBV9, the J call TRBJ2-1, with TRBD2 identical over 11 bases. Trimming removed 0 bases from V and 3 bases from J; junction bases left unmatched: 8. Germline V gene data show CDR1 as SGDLS and CDR2 as YYNGEE. The CDR3 is made up of 18 amino acids. Here the CDR3 DNA reads TGTGCCAGCAGCGTAGATGATACTAGCGGGAGAAACTACAATGAGCAGTTCTTC. It yields the protein CASSVDDTSGRNYNEQFF.

The chain joins TRBV7-3 to TRBJ2-3, with D possibly being TRBD2 (6 bases). CDR1 and CDR2 from the germline V gene are SGHTA and FQGTGA. This CDR3 is built from 15 residues. Trimming removed 0 bases at V and 6 bases at J, with 13 bases between. CDR3 region: CASSLTAGGWDTQYF. The CDR3, as DNA: TGTGCCAGCAGCTTAACAGCCGGGGGTTGGGATACGCAGTATTTT.

The chain uses TRBV29-1 and TRBJ1-1, with TRBD1 as a possible D gene (5 bases). The CDR3 is 11 amino acids. Germline CDR1 SQVTM, CDR2 ANQGSEA. V lost 4 bases and J 7 bases, leaving 10 bases between the germline ends. This CDR3 reads CSVGTGIEAFF. CDR3 sequence (DNA): TGCAGCGTTGGCACAGGCATTGAAGCTTTCTTT.

This chain uses TRBV5-4 with TRBJ2-1, with D unresolved. The V gene's germline CDR1 is SGHNT and CDR2 YYREEE (reference sequence). V was pared by 1 base and J by 7 bases, with 6 bases between. This CDR3 is 12 amino acids long. The CDR3 region has the DNA TGTGCCAGCAGCTTGTCGGTGAATGAGCAGTTCTTC. Translated, it gives CASSLSVNEQFF.

This chain connects TRBV5-6 to TRBJ1-2; a possible D gene is TRBD1 (5 bases). The CDR3 has 15 amino acids. Germline CDR1 reads SGHDT; CDR2 reads YYEEEE. V was shortened by 4 bases and J by 0 bases, with 13 bases between the two germline ends. CDR3 coding DNA: TGTGCCAGCAGCCCAATGGACAATCCTAACTATGGCTACACCTTC. It translates to CASSPMDNPNYGYTF.

DNA of the CDR3: TGTGCCAGCAGTTTAAAGCAAAAACTGTTTTTT. This gives the protein CASSLKQKLFF. The J gene is TRBJ1-4, the V gene TRBV28; no clear D. This CDR3 has 11 residues. Germline V gene lookup returns CDR1 MDHEN and CDR2 SYDVKM. Trimming pared 2 bases from V and 9 bases from J, leaving 4 bases between. Drawing the rest from reference TRBV28 and TRBJ1-4, the complete variable domain is DVKVTQSSRYLVKRTGEKVFLECVQDMDHENMFWYRQDPGLGLRLIYFSYDVKMKEKGDIPEGYSVSREKKERFSLILESASTNQTSMYLCASSLKQKLFFGSGTQLSVL.

V usage is TRBV28 and J usage is TRBJ2-2; D perhaps matches TRBD1 (5 bases). Trimming stripped 6 bases from V and 0 bases from J, with 17 bases between. The germline CDR1 and CDR2 sequences are MDHEN and SYDVKM. The CDR3 length is 17 residues. CDR3 residues: CASSPLKGHANTGELFF. The CDR3 bases are TGTGCCAGCAGCCCTCTTAAAGGACATGCGAACACCGGGGAGCTGTTTTTT.